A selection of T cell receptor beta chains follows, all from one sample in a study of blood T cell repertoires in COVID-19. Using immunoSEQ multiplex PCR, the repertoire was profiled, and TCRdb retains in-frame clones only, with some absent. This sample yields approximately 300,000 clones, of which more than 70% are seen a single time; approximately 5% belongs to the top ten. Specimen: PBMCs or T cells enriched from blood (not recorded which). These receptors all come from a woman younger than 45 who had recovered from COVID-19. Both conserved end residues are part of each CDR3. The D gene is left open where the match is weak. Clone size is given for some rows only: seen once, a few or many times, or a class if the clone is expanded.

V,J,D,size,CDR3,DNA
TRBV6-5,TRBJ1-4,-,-,CASSYRGNEKLFF,TGTGCCAGCAGTTACAGGGGTAATGAAAAACTGTTTTTT
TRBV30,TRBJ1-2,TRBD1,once,CAWSVAGQGTTLGYTF,TGTGCCTGGAGTGTGGCAGGACAGGGGACTACTTTGGGCTACACCTTC
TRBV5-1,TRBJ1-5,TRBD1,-,CASSLTGGSQPQHF,TGCGCCAGCAGCTTGACAGGGGGCTCTCAGCCCCAGCATTTT
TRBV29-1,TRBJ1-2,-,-,CSVEEAQGLYGYTF,TGCAGCGTTGAAGAAGCGCAGGGACTCTATGGCTACACCTTC
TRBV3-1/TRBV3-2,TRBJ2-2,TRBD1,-,CASSEGTHRGGELFF,TGTGCCAGCAGCGAAGGGACCCACAGGGGGGGGGAGCTGTTTTTT
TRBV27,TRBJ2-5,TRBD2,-,CASRASGGAKETQYF,TGTGCCAGCAGGGCTAGCGGGGGGGCGAAAGAGACCCAGTACTTC
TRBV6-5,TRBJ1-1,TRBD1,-,CASRGTGSNTEAFF,TGTGCCAGCAGGGGGACAGGGTCGAACACTGAAGCTTTCTTT
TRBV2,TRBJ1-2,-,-,CAAVKKLGGFEVTF,TGTGCCGCGGTCAAAAAATTGGGTGGGTTCGAGGTGACCTTC
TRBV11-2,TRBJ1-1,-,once,CASSLDLTGIAFF,TGTGCCAGCAGCTTAGATCTTACAGGGATTGCTTTCTTT
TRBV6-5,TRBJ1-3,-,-,CASRGDRLRLYF,TGTGCCAGCAGGGGCGACAGGCTCCGGTTATATTTT
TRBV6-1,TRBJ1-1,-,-,CASSEAWARQGNTEAFF,TGTGCCAGCAGTGAAGCTTGGGCGAGGCAGGGTAACACTGAAGCTTTCTTT
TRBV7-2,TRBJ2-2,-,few,CASSSRNTGELFF,TGTGCCAGCAGCTCTCGGAACACCGGGGAGCTGTTTTTT
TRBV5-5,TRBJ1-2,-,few,CASSPDSGGYGYTF,TGTGCCAGCAGCCCGGACAGCGGAGGCTATGGCTACACCTTC
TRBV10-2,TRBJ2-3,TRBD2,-,CASSELAGGTPDTQYF,TGCGCCAGCAGTGAATTGGCGGGGGGTACCCCAGATACGCAGTATTTT
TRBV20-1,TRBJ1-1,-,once,CSASTGGLWEAFF,TGCAGTGCTAGTACGGGAGGCCTTTGGGAAGCTTTCTTT
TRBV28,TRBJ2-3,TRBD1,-,CASRDRGTDTQYF,TGTGCCAGCAGGGACAGGGGCACAGATACGCAGTATTTT
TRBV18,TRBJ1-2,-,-,CASSQLRTANYGYTF,TGTGCCAGCTCCCAACTCCGGACAGCTAACTATGGCTACACCTTC
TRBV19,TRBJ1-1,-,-,CASSIGGDDTEAFF,TGTGCCAGTAGTATCGGGGGAGATGACACTGAAGCTTTCTTT
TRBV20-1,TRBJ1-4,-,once,CSARRGEKLFF,TGCAGTGCTAGAAGGGGAGAAAAACTGTTTTTT
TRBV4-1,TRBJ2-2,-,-,CASSQDPQRANTGELFF,TGCGCCAGCAGCCAAGATCCGCAGAGGGCCAACACCGGGGAGCTGTTTTTT
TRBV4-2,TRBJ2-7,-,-,CASSPWVARRSSYEQYF,TGTGCCAGCAGCCCCTGGGTGGCGAGGCGAAGCTCCTACGAGCAGTACTTC
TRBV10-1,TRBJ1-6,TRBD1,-,CASSAGTGDSPLHF,TGCGCCAGCAGTGCCGGGACAGGAGACTCACCCCTCCACTTT
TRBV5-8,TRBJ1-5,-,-,CASSLRLNQPQHF,TGTGCCAGCAGCCTTAGACTCAATCAGCCCCAGCATTTT
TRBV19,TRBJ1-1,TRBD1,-,CASIPGTGNTEAFF,TGTGCCAGTATCCCGGGGACAGGCAACACTGAAGCTTTCTTT
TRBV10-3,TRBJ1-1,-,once,CAISEPAGNTEAFF,TGTGCCATCAGTGAGCCCGCGGGGAACACTGAAGCTTTCTTT
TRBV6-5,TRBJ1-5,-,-,CACSRPGINQPQHF,TGTGCCTGTTCCCGACCCGGGATCAATCAGCCCCAGCATTTT
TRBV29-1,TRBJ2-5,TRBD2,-,CSVGTSTQETQYF,TGCAGCGTGGGGACTAGCACCCAAGAGACCCAGTACTTC
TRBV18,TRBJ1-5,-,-,CASSRGTYQPQHF,TGTGCCAGCTCACGTGGGACATATCAGCCCCAGCATTTT
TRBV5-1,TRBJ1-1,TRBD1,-,CASSPGQGITEAFF,TGCGCCAGCAGCCCCGGACAGGGTATCACTGAAGCTTTCTTT
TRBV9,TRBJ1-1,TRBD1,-,CASSALGQGVTEAFF,TGTGCCAGCAGCGCCCTGGGACAGGGAGTAACTGAAGCTTTCTTT
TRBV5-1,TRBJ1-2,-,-,CASSLVAGEGGYTF,TGCGCCAGCAGCTTGGTGGCAGGGGAGGGAGGCTACACCTTC
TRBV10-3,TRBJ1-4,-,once,CAISGARGSEKLFF,TGTGCCATCAGTGGAGCCCGGGGGAGTGAAAAACTGTTTTTT
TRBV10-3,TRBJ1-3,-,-,CATKGDLRSGNTIYF,TGTGCCACCAAGGGAGACTTGCGCTCTGGAAACACCATATATTTT
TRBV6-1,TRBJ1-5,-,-,CASSEVGQPQHF,TGTGCCAGCAGTGAAGTGGGCCAGCCCCAGCATTTT
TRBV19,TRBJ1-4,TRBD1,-,CASSAETGGYEKLFF,TGTGCCAGTAGTGCCGAGACAGGGGGCTATGAAAAACTGTTTTTT
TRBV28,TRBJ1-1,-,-,CASTDQGGNTEAFF,TGTGCCAGCACGGACCAAGGGGGTAACACTGAAGCTTTCTTT
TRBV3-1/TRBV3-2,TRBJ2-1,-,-,CASSQVPGYANEQFF,TGTGCCAGCAGCCAAGTCCCAGGGTACGCAAATGAGCAGTTCTTC
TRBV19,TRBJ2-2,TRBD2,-,CASRAGLGKRGNTGELFF,TGTGCCAGTAGGGCAGGGTTGGGCAAGCGGGGGAACACCGGGGAGCTGTTTTTT
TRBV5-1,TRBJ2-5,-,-,CASSVRTQGGSQYF,TGCGCCAGCAGCGTCCGCACACAGGGGGGGTCCCAGTACTTC
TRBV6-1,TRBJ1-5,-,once,CASSEALSEYSNQPQHF,TGTGCCAGCAGTGAAGCCCTCAGCGAGTATAGCAATCAGCCCCAGCATTTT
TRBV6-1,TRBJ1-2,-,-,CASSEWGRGHGYTF,TGTGCCAGCAGTGAATGGGGCAGGGGCCATGGCTACACCTTC
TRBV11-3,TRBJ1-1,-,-,CASSLDRSTEAFF,TGTGCCAGCAGCTTAGATCGGTCCACTGAAGCTTTCTTT
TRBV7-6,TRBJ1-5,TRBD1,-,CASSSEADRGVVQPQHF,TGTGCCAGCAGCTCCGAGGCGGACAGGGGGGTCGTACAGCCCCAGCATTTT
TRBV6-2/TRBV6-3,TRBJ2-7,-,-,CASSYDPRRIYEQYF,TGTGCCAGCAGTTACGATCCGAGGAGAATCTACGAGCAGTACTTC
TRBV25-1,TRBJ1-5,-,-,CASSERQNQPQHF,TGTGCCAGCAGTGAGCGACAGAATCAGCCCCAGCATTTT
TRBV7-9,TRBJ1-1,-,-,CASSSVGREAFF,TGTGCCAGCAGCTCCGTCGGGAGAGAAGCTTTCTTT